The 18 T cell receptor beta chains in this list originate from one sample, sequenced in a study of tissue T cells after allogeneic stem cell transplantation (dated by TCRdb to between 2020 and 2023). This specimen's time point label, interpreted: mouse harvest day 14 after allogeneic transplant. Each mouse graft consisted of 10^7 T-cell-depleted bone marrow cells plus 10^6 splenic CD5+ T cells and was given by tail vein injection. Library method: the immunoSEQ multiplex PCR assay. Sourced from immuneACCESS, this table was stored by TCRdb with only in-frame sequences that have V and J called. A share of the clones is absent; for the studies checked, an unresolved V gene accounts for under half, and the remainder has no known explanation. The sample data list roughly 980 clones, and approximately 45% of these were observed just once. Clones ranked in the top ten supply approximately 42% of the sample.

The sequenced sample consisted of spleen. These TCRs come from a female BALB/c mouse given C57BL/6 T cells with graft-versus-host disease after an allogeneic hematopoietic cell transplant.

To note about this clone: Mouse gene names apply. Read sequence stops 1 residue before the CDR3 end, and the germline J gene provides the missing end. The sample carries other DNA sequences with the same CDR3. The chain couples TRBV26 to TRBJ1-2, with D unresolved. Per the germline V gene, CDR1 is KGHPV and CDR2 is FQNQEV (reference sequence). V was shortened by 2 bases and J by 5 bases, with 6 bases between the two germline ends. The CDR3 extends over 12 amino acids. The CDR3 reads CASSLEGSDYTF. The sequenced part of the CDR3 DNA is TGTGCCAGCAGTCTGGAGGGTTCCGACTACACC.

This clone was counted only a few times. All gene names here are mouse names. The read stops 1 residue short of the end of the CDR3; the missing end is completed from the germline J gene. The chain links TRBV4 to TRBJ1-3; tentatively, D is TRBD1 (5 bases). Germline CDR1 reads LGHDT; CDR2 reads YNNKQL (reference sequence). V gave up 5 bases and J gave up 0 bases, with 11 bases separating them. This CDR3 has 15 residues. The CDR3 region is CASSPGRISGNTLYF. The CDR3 bases that were read are TGTGCCAGCAGCCCGGGACGAATTTCTGGAAATACGCTCTAT. Variable domain in full (rest from reference TRBV4 and TRBJ1-3): ETAVFQTPNYHVTQVGNEVSFNCKQTLGHDTMYWYKQDSKKLLKIMFSYNNKQLIVNETVPRRFSPQSSDKAHLNLRIKSVEPEDSAVYLCASSPGRISGNTLYFGEGSRLIVV.

On this clone itself: The genes and germline here are from mouse. The read falls 1 residue short of the CDR3 end, and the missing part is taken from the germline J gene. The rearrangement links TRBV1 to TRBJ2-1; D is possibly TRBD1 (5 bases). The ends were cut back, 1 base at V and 13 bases at J, with 20 bases in the middle. The CDR3 loop spans 15 amino acids. Per germline, CDR1 NSQYPW and CDR2 LRSPGD (reference sequence). The CDR3 loop is CTCSAAGRAHAHQFF. The part of the CDR3 DNA that was read is TGCACCTGCAGTGCAGCAGGGCGGGCCCATGCTCACCAGTTC.

With respect to this clone: Mouse names are used for the genes. The missing CDR3 end, 1 residue past where the read stops, is filled in from the germline J gene. This chain joins TRBV3 and TRBJ2-4, with 9 nucleotides matching TRBD2. Unmatched junction bases numbered 3, after V lost 1 base and J lost 1 base. This CDR3 has 16 residues. Germline V gene sequence: CDR1 SNHLY, CDR2 FYNGKV (reference sequence). Here the CDR3 reads CASSLGWGGRQNTLYF. Partial CDR3 DNA: TGTGCCAGCAGCTTAGGCTGGGGGGGACGTCAAAACACCTTGTAC.

On this clone: The gene names here belong to mouse. The CDR3 is CASSYGSYNSPLYF. The sequenced part of the CDR3 DNA is TGTGCCAGCAGCTACGGGTCCTATAATTCGCCCCTCTAC. This chain joins TRBV4 and TRBJ1-6; D remains ambiguous. The observed sequence ends 1 residue before the CDR3 terminus, with the missing tail filled in from the germline J gene. TRBJ1-6 is an open reading frame, and its role is uncertain. Between the trimmed V and J ends, which lost 3 bases and 1 base, there was a span of 4 bases. Germline values: CDR1 LGHDT, CDR2 YNNKQL (reference sequence). The CDR3 spans 14 residues.

Judged by abundance, this clone is hyperexpanded (1% or more). Gene and germline names: mouse. The read terminates 1 residue ahead of where the CDR3 ends, so the germline J gene completes it. Other nucleotide sequences from this sample produce the same CDR3. The rearrangement uses TRBV12-1 and TRBJ2-7; D gene unclear. Germline V lookup: CDR1 SGHSN, CDR2 HYEKVE. The CDR3 is 11 residues long. Trimming stripped 1 base from V and 4 bases from J, with 4 bases between. CDR3 sequence: CASSLTYEQYF. The covered CDR3 bases are TGTGCCAGCTCTCTGACTTATGAACAGTAC.

For this clone: This likely stems from a read error, as it lies one base from a far larger clone. Mouse names are used for the genes. The sequenced fragment ends 1 residue before the CDR3 boundary, so the rest is inferred from the germline J gene. The chain employs TRBV13-3 and TRBJ2-7; tentatively, D is TRBD2 (5 bases). The CDR3 runs 14 residues. Trimming took off 5 bases at V and 4 bases at J, with 16 bases between the two ends. Germline-derived CDR1 and CDR2 are NNHDY and SYVADS. The CDR3 spells CASRQLAVQYEQYF. The part of the CDR3 DNA that was read is TGTGCCAGCAGACAACTGGCGGTCCAATATGAACAGTAC.

About this clone: The listed genes are named as in mouse. The CDR3 end lies 1 residue beyond the end of the read and is filled in from the germline J gene. This sequence joins TRBV3 and TRBJ2-7; perhaps D is TRBD1 or TRBD2 (5 bases each). Trimming stripped 5 bases from V and 3 bases from J, with 8 bases between. The germline V gene encodes CDR1 SNHLY and CDR2 FYNGKV (reference sequence). The CDR3 length is 12 residues. This chain's CDR3 is CASSPGGYEQYF. The DNA read from the CDR3 is TGTGCCAGCAGCCCCGGGGGCTATGAACAGTAC. Filled out from reference TRBV3 and TRBJ2-7, the complete variable domain reads GPKVLQIPSHQIIDMGQMVTLNCDPVSNHLYFYWYKQILGQQMEFLVNFYNGKVMEKSKLFKDQFSVERPDGSYFTLKIQPTALEDSAVYFCASSPGGYEQYFGPGTRLTVL.

Remarks on this clone: Gene names are the mouse ones. The read ends 1 residue early relative to the CDR3; the germline J gene fills the gap. The V gene is TRBV26, the J gene TRBJ1-1; TRBD1 matches at 7 bases. This CDR3 has 12 amino acids. Trimming removed 7 bases from V and 3 bases from J; junction bases left unmatched: 2. In germline, CDR1 is KGHPV, CDR2 FQNQEV (reference sequence). CDR3 residues: CASTTGDTEVFF. The CDR3 DNA, read in part, is TGTGCCAGCACCACAGGGGACACAGAAGTCTTC.

This clone has more than one count but fewer than ten. The gene symbols are mouse symbols. The read ends 1 residue before the CDR3 terminus; that terminus is restored from the germline J gene. The chain has TRBV5 and TRBJ1-4; 9 positions match TRBD1. The CDR3 contains 16 residues. Germline CDR1 and CDR2: LGHNA and YNLKQL (reference sequence). V dropped 4 bases and J dropped 0; count of bases not matched to a gene: 3. The CDR3 bases that were read are TGTGCCAGCAGCCCCGACAGGGGGTTTTCCAACGAAAGATTATTT. Translation: CASSPDRGFSNERLF. The full CDR3 is CASSPDRGFSNERLFF.

This clone is judged large. Each gene name is a mouse one. The CDR3 is cut off 1 residue early in the read; its end comes from the germline J gene. The chain is built from TRBV13-3 and TRBJ2-3, with D maybe TRBD2 (6 bases). The V end was cut by 3 bases, the J end by 0 bases, with 11 bases between. Germline V lookup: CDR1 NNHDY, CDR2 SYVADS. CDR3 length: 15 amino acids. The CDR3 protein is CASSVLGPSAETLYF. The DNA read from the CDR3 is TGTGCCAGCAGTGTCCTGGGGCCTAGTGCAGAAACGCTGTAT.

A few counts support this clone. Gene names denote mouse genes. Coverage ceases 1 residue before the CDR3 finishes, and the germline J gene fills in the end. The chain joins TRBV12-1 to TRBJ2-4; 12 bases fit TRBD2. Germline loops: CDR1 SGHSN, CDR2 HYEKVE. The length of the CDR3 is 14 residues. The trim removed 2 bases at V and 7 bases at J, leaving 3 bases unmatched. CDR3 DNA (partial): TGTGCCAGCTCTCGACTGGGGGGGCGCGACACCTTGTAC. Encoded protein: CASSRLGGRDTLY. The full CDR3 protein is CASSRLGGRDTLYF.

For this clone: Gene names and germline match the mouse. The DNA ends 1 residue before the CDR3 does, and the rest of the CDR3 is filled in from the germline J gene. This sequence joins TRBV13-1 and TRBJ2-5; D not certain. Germline CDR1 is NSHNY and CDR2 is SYGAGN. The CDR3 runs 13 residues. Deletions cut 1 base from V and 0 bases from J, with 3 bases between. The CDR3 bases that were read are TGTGCCAGCAGTGATCTTAACCAAGACACCCAGTAC. Its protein is CASSDLNQDTQY. The whole CDR3 reads CASSDLNQDTQYF.

As for this clone: Gene names and germline match the mouse. The read falls 1 residue short of the CDR3 end, and the missing part is taken from the germline J gene. This sequence joins TRBV13-3 and TRBJ2-7; TRBD2 is a possible D gene (5 bases). The CDR3 loop spans 14 amino acids. The V end was cut by 5 bases, the J end by 4 bases, with 16 bases between. Looked up from germline, CDR1 is NNHDY and CDR2 is SYVADS. The CDR3 DNA, read in part, is TGTGCCAGCAGACAACTGGCGCTCCAATATGAACAGTAC. Translated: CASRQLALQYEQY. The entire CDR3 protein is CASRQLALQYEQYF.

This clone came up a few times. The listed genes are named as in mouse. The read ends 1 residue shy of where the CDR3 ends; the end is completed using the germline J gene. The gene calls are TRBV13-1 and TRBJ1-2; the D is unclear. The CDR3 covers 14 residues. The germline V gene has CDR1 NSHNY and CDR2 SYGAGN. V shed 2 bases and J shed 0 bases, with 8 bases lying between them. CDR3 DNA, as far as it was read: TGTGCCAGCAGTGAAAGTTCAACAAACTCCGACTACACC. Its translation is CASSESSTNSDYT. The CDR3 reads in full as CASSESSTNSDYTF.

A remark on this clone: At one of its ends the junction is not consistent with the germline gene, which may arise from a read error. Mouse names are used for the genes. From the germline J gene comes the end of the CDR3, since the read stops 1 residue before it. The rearrangement uses TRBV3 and TRBJ2-1; 10 bases map to TRBD2. Germline V lookup: CDR1 SNHLY, CDR2 FYNGKV (reference sequence). The CDR3 runs to 15 residues. CDR3 DNA (partial): TGCGCCAGCAGCTTAGGACTGGGGGTCTATGCTGACCAGTTC. Its protein is CASSLGLGVYADQF. The complete CDR3 reads CASSLGLGVYADQFF.

As for this clone: These gene names are mouse names. The read terminates 1 residue ahead of where the CDR3 ends, so the germline J gene completes it. The chain uses TRBV13-3 and TRBJ2-4, with 8 nucleotides matching TRBD2. The J segment lost 6 bases and the V segment lost 3 bases, leaving 6 bases of the junction unmatched. The V gene's germline CDR1 is NNHDY and CDR2 SYVADS. The CDR3 runs to 14 residues. CDR3 in amino acids: CASSVRGGANTLYF. The part of the CDR3 DNA that was read is TGTGCCAGCAGTGTCCGGGGGGGCGCGAACACCTTGTAC.

Turning to this clone: Mouse germline and gene names are used. The read stops 1 residue short of the end of the CDR3; the missing end is completed from the germline J gene. In the same sample, other DNA sequences code for this CDR3. The V and J genes are TRBV2 and TRBJ2-7; 8 positions match TRBD2. The V gene's germline CDR1 is LGHNA and CDR2 YSYQKL. The CDR3 runs to 14 residues. The J segment lost 7 bases and the V segment lost 1 base, leaving 6 bases of the junction unmatched. CDR3 sequence reads: CASSQVGGAGEQYF. CDR3 DNA, as far as it was read: TGTGCCAGCAGCCAAGTGGGGGGGGCGGGCGAACAGTAC.